The 13 T cell receptor beta chains given below trace back to one sample, sequenced in a study of T cell repertoires in cytomegalovirus infection. TCRdb used MiXCR to reprocess the reads, holding one entry per CDR3 protein. The sample contains around 530,000 distinct CDR3 sequences, about a quarter of which appear only once. The specimen sequenced was PBMCs. Receptor source: a human donor in good health (CMV status not recorded). Some clones in this sample may be carry-over from other donors' samples.

This clonotype was seen just once. A junction end diverges from the germline sequence, so it may reflect a read error. This chain connects TRBV7-8 to TRBJ1-2, with TRBD1 identical over 10 bases. The CDR3 consists of 16 residues. CDR1 is SGHVS, CDR2 FQNEAQ, per germline. DNA of the CDR3: TGTACCAGCAGCTCGGTGACAGGGGGCATACACTATGGCTACACCTTC. It encodes CTSSSVTGGIHYGYTF.

At least ten counts were recorded for this clonotype. The chain couples TRBV7-3 to TRBJ2-7; 8 positions agree with TRBD2. J lost 5 bases, V lost 5 bases, and 11 bases had no gene match. The CDR3 is 15 residues long. The germline CDR1 and CDR2 sequences are SGHTA and FQGTGA. This CDR3 reads CASSPSSGSFNEQYF. The CDR3 DNA reads TGTGCCAGCAGCCCCTCAAGCGGGAGCTTTAACGAGCAGTACTTC.

The J gene is TRBJ2-1, the V gene TRBV24-1; D not certain. The CDR3 has 15 residues. Germline CDR1 reads KGHDR; CDR2 reads SFDVKD. The V end lost 4 bases, the J end lost 6 bases, and 15 bases lay between the germline ends. The CDR3 DNA sequence: TGTGCCACCAGTGACCCCGTTGGTTATCCCAATGAGCAGTTCTTC. It translates to CATSDPVGYPNEQFF.

The rearrangement joins TRBV6-5 to TRBJ2-3, with no clear D. Germline values: CDR1 MNHEY, CDR2 SVGAGI. V was shortened by 6 bases and J by 6 bases, with 13 bases between the two germline ends. This CDR3 is built from 13 residues. The CDR3 DNA follows: TGTGCCAGCAGCCGTATCGCATGGGATACGCAGTATTTT. Translation: CASSRIAWDTQYF.

This clonotype was counted only a few times. The rearrangement joins TRBV11-3 to TRBJ1-3; no clear D gene. V was shortened by 0 bases and J by 0 bases, with 9 bases between the two germline ends. CDR3 size: 16 residues. Germline CDR1 reads SGHNT; CDR2 reads YENEEA. DNA for the CDR3: TGTGCCAGCAGCTTAGATCAAGGCTTCTCTGGAAACACCATATATTTT. Residues: CASSLDQGFSGNTIYF.

The chain joins TRBV28 to TRBJ2-1; TRBD2 matches 10 bases. This CDR3 is built from 16 residues. Germline V CDR1 and CDR2: MDHEN, SYDVKM. V dropped 5 bases and J dropped 8; count of bases not matched to a gene: 12. The CDR3 protein is CASSVPASGSYDEQFF. Written as DNA, the CDR3 is TGTGCCAGCAGTGTCCCGGCTAGCGGGAGTTACGATGAGCAGTTCTTC.

As regards this clonotype: A read error is likely, as this CDR3 ends without the conserved phenylalanine or tryptophan. This chain connects TRBV19 to TRBJ1-1; 12 nucleotides align to TRBD1. The CDR3 loop spans 17 amino acids. The V segment lost 6 bases and the J segment 4 bases; nucleotides outside the gene matches: 12. CDR1 is LNHDA and CDR2 is SQIVND in the germline V gene (reference sequence). CDR3 loop: CASSPVGTGGWGTEAFL. Written as DNA, the CDR3 is TGTGCCAGTAGCCCAGTCGGGACAGGGGGCTGGGGCACTGAAGCTTTCCTT.

The rearrangement joins TRBV28 to TRBJ1-2; D gene ambiguous. CDR1 and CDR2 (germline): MDHEN, SYDVKM. The CDR3 has 13 amino acids. V was shortened by 6 bases and J by 1 base, with 9 bases between the two germline ends. This CDR3 reads CASRPTGNYGYTF. The CDR3 nucleotides are TGTGCCAGCAGGCCGACGGGTAACTATGGCTACACCTTC.

This clonotype has just a few counts. The rearrangement joins TRBV12-3 or TRBV12-4 to TRBJ1-6, with TRBD1 matching over 7 bases. Trimming removed 4 bases from V and 7 bases from J; junction bases left unmatched: 4. CDR3 length: 14 amino acids. The CDR3 reads CASSSTGPNSPLHF. The CDR3 DNA reads as TGTGCCAGCAGTTCGACAGGGCCGAATTCACCCCTCCACTTT.

The chain carries TRBV5-8 and TRBJ2-2, with 7 bases lining up with TRBD2. J was trimmed by 6 bases and V by 9 bases; bases with no gene match: 14. The CDR3 contains 15 residues. Germline CDR1 SGHTS, CDR2 YDEGEE. This CDR3 reads CAIAALGGQPGELFF. The CDR3 DNA reads TGTGCCATCGCGGCTTTGGGAGGGCAACCCGGGGAGCTGTTTTTT.

CDR3 sequence: CASTPGTEQYF. The CDR3 DNA reads TGTGCCAGCACCCCCGGGACGGAGCAGTACTTC. V usage is TRBV6-2 or TRBV6-3 and J usage is TRBJ2-7; D might be TRBD1 or TRBD2, each matching 5 bases. Germline V gene sequence: CDR1 MNHEY, CDR2 SVGEGT. This CDR3 is built from 11 residues. The ends were cut back, 7 bases at V and 7 bases at J, with 11 bases in the middle.

The chain combines TRBV5-5 with TRBJ2-3; tentatively, D is TRBD2 (5 bases). This CDR3 has 16 residues. Per the germline V gene, CDR1 is SGHKS and CDR2 is YYEKEE (reference sequence). V was trimmed by 4 bases and J by 1 base, leaving 16 bases between them. CDR3: CASSRGQALGTDTQYF. The CDR3 DNA reads as TGTGCCAGCAGCCGGGGTCAGGCCCTTGGCACAGATACGCAGTATTTT.

The chain combines TRBV4-1 with TRBJ2-7; D is undetermined. Per germline, CDR1 MGHRA and CDR2 YSYEKL. The V end was cut by 4 bases, the J end by 3 bases, with 16 bases between. This CDR3 contains 15 residues. The CDR3 region has the DNA TGCGCCAGCAGCCCCAAGGGCGAAGGGAACTACGAGCAGTACTTC. It yields the protein CASSPKGEGNYEQYF.